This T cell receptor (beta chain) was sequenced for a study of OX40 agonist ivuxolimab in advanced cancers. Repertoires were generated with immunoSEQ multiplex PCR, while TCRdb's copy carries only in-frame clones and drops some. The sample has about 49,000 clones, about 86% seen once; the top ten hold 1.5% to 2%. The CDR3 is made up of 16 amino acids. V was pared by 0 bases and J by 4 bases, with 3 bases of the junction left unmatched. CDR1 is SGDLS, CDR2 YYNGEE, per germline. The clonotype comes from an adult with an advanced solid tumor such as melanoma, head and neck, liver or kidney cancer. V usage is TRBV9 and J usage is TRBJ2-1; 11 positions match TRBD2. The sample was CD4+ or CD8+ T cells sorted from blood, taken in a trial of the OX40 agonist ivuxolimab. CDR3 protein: CASSVAGTSGYNEQFF. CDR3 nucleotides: TGTGCCAGCAGCGTAGCGGGGACTAGCGGATACAATGAGCAGTTCTTC.